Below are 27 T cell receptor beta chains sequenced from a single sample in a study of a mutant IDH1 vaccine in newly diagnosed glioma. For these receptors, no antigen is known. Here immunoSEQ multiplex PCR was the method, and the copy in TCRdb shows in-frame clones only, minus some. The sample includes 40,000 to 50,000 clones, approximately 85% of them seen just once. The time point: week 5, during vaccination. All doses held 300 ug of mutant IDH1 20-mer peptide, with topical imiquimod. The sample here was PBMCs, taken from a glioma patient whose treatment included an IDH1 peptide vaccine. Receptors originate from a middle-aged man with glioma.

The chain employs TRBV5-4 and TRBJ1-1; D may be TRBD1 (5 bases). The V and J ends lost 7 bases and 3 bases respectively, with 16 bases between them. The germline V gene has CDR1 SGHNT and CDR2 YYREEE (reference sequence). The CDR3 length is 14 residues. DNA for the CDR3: TGTGCCAGCCTTGGGGGGAACACCGACACTGAAGCTTTCTTT. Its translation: CASLGGNTDTEAFF.

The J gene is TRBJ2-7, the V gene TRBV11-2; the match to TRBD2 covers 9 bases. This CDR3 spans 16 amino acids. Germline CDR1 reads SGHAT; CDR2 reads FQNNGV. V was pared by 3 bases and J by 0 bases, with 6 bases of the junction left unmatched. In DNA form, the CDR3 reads TGTGCCAGCAGCTTCCTAGCGGGGCCCTTCTCCTACGAGCAGTACTTC. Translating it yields CASSFLAGPFSYEQYF.

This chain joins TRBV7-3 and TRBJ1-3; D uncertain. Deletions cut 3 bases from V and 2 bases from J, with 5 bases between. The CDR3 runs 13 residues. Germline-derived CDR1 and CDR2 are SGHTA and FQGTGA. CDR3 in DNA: TGTGCCAGCAGCTTTAACGCTGGAAACACCATATATTTT. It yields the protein CASSFNAGNTIYF.

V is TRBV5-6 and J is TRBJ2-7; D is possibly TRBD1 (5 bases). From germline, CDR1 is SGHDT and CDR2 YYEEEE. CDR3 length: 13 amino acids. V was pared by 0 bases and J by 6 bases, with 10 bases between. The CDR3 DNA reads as TGTGCCAGCAGCTTGGTCAGGGTAGGCGAGCAGTACTTC. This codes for CASSLVRVGEQYF.

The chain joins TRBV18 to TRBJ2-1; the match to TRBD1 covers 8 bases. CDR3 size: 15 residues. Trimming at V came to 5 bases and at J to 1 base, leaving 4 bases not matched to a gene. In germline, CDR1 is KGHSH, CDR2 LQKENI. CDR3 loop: CASSVQGASYNEQFF. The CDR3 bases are TGTGCCAGCTCAGTTCAGGGGGCTTCCTACAATGAGCAGTTCTTC.

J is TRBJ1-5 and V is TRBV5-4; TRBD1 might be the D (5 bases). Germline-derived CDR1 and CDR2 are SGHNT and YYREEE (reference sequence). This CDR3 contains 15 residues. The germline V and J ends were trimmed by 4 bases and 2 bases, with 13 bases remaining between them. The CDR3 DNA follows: TGTGCCAGCAGCGCGGGACCGATCGGCAATCAGCCCCAGCATTTT. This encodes CASSAGPIGNQPQHF.

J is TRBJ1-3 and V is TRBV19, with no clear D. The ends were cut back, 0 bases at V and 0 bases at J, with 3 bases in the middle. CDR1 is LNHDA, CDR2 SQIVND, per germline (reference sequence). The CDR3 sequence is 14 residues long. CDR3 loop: CASSIDISGNTIYF. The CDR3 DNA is TGTGCCAGTAGTATAGACATCTCTGGAAACACCATATATTTT.

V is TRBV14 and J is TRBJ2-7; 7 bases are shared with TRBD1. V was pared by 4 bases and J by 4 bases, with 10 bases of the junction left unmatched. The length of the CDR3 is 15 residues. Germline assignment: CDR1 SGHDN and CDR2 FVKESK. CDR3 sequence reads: CASSRSGQPPYEQYF. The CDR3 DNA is TGTGCCAGCAGCCGATCGGGACAGCCACCTTACGAGCAGTACTTC. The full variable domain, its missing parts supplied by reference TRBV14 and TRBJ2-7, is EAGVTQFPSHSVIEKGQTVTLRCDPISGHDNLYWYRRVMGKEIKFLLHFVKESKQDESGMPNNRFLAERTGGTYSTLKVQPAELEDSGVYFCASSRSGQPPYEQYFGPGTRLTVT.

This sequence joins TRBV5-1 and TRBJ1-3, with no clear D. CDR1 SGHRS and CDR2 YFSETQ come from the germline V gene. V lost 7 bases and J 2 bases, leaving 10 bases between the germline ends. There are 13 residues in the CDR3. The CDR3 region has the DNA TGCGCCAGCTCCGTAGGCGCTGGAAACACCATATATTTT. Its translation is CASSVGAGNTIYF.

CDR3 loop: CASSFTNNQNTQYF. CDR3 bases: TGTGCCAGCAGCTTCACGAACAACCAGAATACGCAGTATTTT. The V and J genes are TRBV7-8 and TRBJ2-3, with D hard to call. Deletions cut 3 bases from V and 7 bases from J, with 14 bases between. The CDR3 sequence is 14 residues long. The germline CDR1 and CDR2 sequences are SGHVS and FQNEAQ.

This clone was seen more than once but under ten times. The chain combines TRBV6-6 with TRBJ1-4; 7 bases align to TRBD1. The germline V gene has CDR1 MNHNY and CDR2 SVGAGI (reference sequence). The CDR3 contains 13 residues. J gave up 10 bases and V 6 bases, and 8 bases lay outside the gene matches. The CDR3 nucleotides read TGTGCCAGCAGCCACGACAGGGATCGAAAACTGTTTTTT. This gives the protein CASSHDRDRKLFF.

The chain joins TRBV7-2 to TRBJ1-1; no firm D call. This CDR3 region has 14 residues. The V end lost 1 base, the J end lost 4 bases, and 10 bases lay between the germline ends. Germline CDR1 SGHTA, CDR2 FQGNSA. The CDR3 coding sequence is TGTGCCAGCAGCTTAGTGGGGTCGGGCACTGAAGCTTTCTTT. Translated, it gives CASSLVGSGTEAFF.

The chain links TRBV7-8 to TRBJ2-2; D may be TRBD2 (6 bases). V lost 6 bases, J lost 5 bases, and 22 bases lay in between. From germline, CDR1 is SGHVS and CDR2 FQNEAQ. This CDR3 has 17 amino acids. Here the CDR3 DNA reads TGTGCCAGCAGGCATAAACATAGCGGAGCTGGAACCGGGGAGCTGTTTTTT. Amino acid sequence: CASRHKHSGAGTGELFF.

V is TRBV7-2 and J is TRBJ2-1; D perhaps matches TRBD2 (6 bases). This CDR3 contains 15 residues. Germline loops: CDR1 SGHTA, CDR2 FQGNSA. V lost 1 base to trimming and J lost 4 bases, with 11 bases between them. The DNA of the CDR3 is TGTGCCAGCAGCTTAGTGGTAGCGGAATACAATGAGCAGTTCTTC. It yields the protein CASSLVVAEYNEQFF.

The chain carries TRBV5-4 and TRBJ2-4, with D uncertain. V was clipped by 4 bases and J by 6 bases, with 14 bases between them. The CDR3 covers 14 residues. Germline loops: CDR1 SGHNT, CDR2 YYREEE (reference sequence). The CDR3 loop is CASSLPGRANIQYF. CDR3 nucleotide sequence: TGTGCCAGCAGCCTCCCAGGAAGGGCAAACATTCAGTACTTC.

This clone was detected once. The CDR3 DNA sequence: TGTGCCAGTACAGACAGGTCGTTAGCCAAAAACATTCAGTACTTC. Residues: CASTDRSLAKNIQYF. The chain combines TRBV19 with TRBJ2-4, with D perhaps matching TRBD1 (6 bases). V dropped 7 bases and J dropped 0 bases, with 13 bases sitting between them. The CDR3 loop spans 15 amino acids. The V gene's germline CDR1 is LNHDA and CDR2 SQIVND (reference sequence).

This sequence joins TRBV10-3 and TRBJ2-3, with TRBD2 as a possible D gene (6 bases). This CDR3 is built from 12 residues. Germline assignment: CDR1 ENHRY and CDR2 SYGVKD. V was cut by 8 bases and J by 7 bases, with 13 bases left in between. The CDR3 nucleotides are TGTGCCATCGGGCTGCGGGACTATACGCAGTATTTT. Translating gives CAIGLRDYTQYF.

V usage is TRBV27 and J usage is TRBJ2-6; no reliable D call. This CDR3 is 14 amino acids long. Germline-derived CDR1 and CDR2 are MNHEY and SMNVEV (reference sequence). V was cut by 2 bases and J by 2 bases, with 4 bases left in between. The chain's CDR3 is CASSLAPGANVLTF. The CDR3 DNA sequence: TGTGCCAGCAGTTTAGCCCCTGGGGCCAACGTCCTGACTTTC.

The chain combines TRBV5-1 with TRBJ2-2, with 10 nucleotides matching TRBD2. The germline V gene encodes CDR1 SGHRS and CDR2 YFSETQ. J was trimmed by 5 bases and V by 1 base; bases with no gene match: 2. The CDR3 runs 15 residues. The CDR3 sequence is CASSLPSGRTGELFF. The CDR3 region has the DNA TGCGCCAGCAGCTTGCCTAGCGGGAGAACCGGGGAGCTGTTTTTT.

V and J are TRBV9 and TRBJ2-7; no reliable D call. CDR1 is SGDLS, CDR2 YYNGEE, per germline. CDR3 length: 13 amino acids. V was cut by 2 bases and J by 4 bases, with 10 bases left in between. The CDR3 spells CASSVGVGYEQYF. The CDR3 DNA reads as TGTGCCAGCAGCGTCGGCGTGGGTTACGAGCAGTACTTC.

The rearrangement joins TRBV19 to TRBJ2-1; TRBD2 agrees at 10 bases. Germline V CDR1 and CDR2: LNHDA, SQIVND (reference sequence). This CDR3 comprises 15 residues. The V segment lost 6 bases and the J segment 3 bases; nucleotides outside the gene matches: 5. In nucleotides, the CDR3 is TGTGCCAGTAGGGTAGCGGGAGGCCTCTACAATGAGCAGTTCTTC. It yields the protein CASRVAGGLYNEQFF.

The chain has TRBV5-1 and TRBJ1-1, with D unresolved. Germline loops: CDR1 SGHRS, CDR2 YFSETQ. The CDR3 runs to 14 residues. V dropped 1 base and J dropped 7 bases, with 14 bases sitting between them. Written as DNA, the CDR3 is TGCGCCAGCAGCTTGTCGGGCAGCACTAATGAAGCTTTCTTT. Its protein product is CASSLSGSTNEAFF.

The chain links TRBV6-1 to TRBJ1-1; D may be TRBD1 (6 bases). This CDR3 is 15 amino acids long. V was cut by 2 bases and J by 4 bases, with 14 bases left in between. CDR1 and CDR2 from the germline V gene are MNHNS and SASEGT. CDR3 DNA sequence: TGTGCCAGCAGTGAATTGAGGGGGGCAAGCACTGAAGCTTTCTTT. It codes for CASSELRGASTEAFF.

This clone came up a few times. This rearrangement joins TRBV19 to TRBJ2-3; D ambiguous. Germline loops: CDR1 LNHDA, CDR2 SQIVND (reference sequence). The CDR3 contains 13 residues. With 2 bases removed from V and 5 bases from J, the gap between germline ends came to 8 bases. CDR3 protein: CASSILFQDTQYF. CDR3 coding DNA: TGTGCCAGTAGTATATTGTTCCAAGATACGCAGTATTTT.

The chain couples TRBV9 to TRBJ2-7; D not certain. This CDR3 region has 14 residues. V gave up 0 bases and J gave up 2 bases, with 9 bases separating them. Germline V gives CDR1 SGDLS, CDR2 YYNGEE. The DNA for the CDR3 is TGTGCCAGCAGCGTAGGGAGCAGGACCTACGAGCAGTACTTC. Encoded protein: CASSVGSRTYEQYF. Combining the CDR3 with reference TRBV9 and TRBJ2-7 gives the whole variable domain DSGVTQTPKHLITATGQRVTLRCSPRSGDLSVYWYQQSLDQGLQFLIQYYNGEERAKGNILERFSAQQFPDLHSELNLSSLELGDSALYFCASSVGSRTYEQYFGPGTRLTVT.

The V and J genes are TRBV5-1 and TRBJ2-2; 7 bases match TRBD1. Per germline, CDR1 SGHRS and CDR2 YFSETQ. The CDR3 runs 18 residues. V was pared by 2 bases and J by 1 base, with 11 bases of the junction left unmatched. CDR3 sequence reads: CASSFRQGRGQNTGELFF. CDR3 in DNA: TGCGCCAGCAGCTTCAGACAGGGAAGGGGGCAGAACACCGGGGAGCTGTTTTTT.

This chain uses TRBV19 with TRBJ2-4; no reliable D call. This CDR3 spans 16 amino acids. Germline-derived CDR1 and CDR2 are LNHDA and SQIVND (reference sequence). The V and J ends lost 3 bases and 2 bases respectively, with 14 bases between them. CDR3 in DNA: TGTGCCAGTAGTATTCCCAGGCGAGATACCAAAAACATTCAGTACTTC. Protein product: CASSIPRRDTKNIQYF.